The entry below describes one T cell receptor beta chain. Authors' methods: Estimated nucleated cell counts came from reference gene primer amplification. The protocol was immunoSEQ multiplex PCR, while the TCRdb copy is restricted to in-frame clones and leaves out a portion. V and J calls plus clone size are reproduced from that table; the DNA served to infer D and trimming. The sample contains about 96,000 clones, 65% to 85% of which appear only once. This sample was included in a study of blood T cell repertoires in COVID-19. Across the study: PBMCs, B-cell-depleted T cells, or T cells provided the cDNA or gDNA that made up the material.

CDR1 is SGHTA and CDR2 is FQGNSA in the germline V gene. Trimming took off 1 base at V and 5 bases at J, with 11 bases between the two ends. The CDR3 runs 14 residues. Sequencing used peripheral blood. The origin of this receptor is a woman in her sixties with acute or convalescent COVID-19. J is TRBJ1-1 and V is TRBV7-2; possible D gene TRBD1, 6 bases. Here the CDR3 reads CASSLDRVLTEAFF. For the CDR3, the DNA is TGTGCCAGCAGCTTAGACAGGGTCTTGACTGAAGCTTTCTTT.